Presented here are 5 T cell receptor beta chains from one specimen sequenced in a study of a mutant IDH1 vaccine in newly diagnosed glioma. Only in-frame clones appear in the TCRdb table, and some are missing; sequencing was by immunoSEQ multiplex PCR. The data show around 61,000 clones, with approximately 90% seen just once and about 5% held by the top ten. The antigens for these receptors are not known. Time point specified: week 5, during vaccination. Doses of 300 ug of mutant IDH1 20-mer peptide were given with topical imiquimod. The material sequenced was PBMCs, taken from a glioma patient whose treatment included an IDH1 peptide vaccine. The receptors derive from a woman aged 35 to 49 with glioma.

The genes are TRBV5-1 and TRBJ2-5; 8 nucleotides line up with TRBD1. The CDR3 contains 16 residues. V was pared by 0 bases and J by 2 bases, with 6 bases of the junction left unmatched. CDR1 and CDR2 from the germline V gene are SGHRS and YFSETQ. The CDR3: CASSLVVTGEQETQYF. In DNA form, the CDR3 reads TGCGCCAGCAGCTTGGTTGTGACAGGGGAACAAGAGACCCAGTACTTC.

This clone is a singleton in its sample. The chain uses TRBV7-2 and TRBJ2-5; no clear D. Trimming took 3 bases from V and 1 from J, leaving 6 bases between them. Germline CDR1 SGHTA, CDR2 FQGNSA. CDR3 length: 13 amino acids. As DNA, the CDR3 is TGTGCCAGCAGCTTTGGGTTCCAAGAGACCCAGTACTTC. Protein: CASSFGFQETQYF.

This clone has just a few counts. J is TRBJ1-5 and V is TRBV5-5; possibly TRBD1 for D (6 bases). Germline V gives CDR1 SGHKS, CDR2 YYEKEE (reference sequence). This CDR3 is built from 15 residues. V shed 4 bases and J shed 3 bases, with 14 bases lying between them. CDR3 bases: TGTGCCAGCAGCACTGGCTGGACAGACAATCAGCCCCAGCATTTT. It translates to CASSTGWTDNQPQHF. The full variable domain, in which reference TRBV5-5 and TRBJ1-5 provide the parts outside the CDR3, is DAGVTQSPTHLIKTRGQQVTLRCSPISGHKSVSWYQQVLGQGPQFIFQYYEKEERGRGNFPDRFSARQFPNYSSELNVNALLLGDSALYLCASSTGWTDNQPQHFGDGTRLSIL.

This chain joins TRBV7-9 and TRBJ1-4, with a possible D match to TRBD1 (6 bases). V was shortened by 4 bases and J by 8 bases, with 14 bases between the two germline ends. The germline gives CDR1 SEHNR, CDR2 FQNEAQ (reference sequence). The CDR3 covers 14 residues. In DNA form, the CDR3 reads TGTGCCAGCAGCTCGACCCGGGACAACGAAAAACTGTTTTTT. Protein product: CASSSTRDNEKLFF.

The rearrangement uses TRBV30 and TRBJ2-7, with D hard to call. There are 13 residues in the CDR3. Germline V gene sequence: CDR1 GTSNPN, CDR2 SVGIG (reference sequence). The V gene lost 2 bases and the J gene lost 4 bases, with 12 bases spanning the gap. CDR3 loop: CAWSSGPVYEQYF. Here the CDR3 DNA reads TGTGCCTGGAGTTCTGGACCAGTATACGAGCAGTACTTC.